These T cell receptor beta chains were read from a single sample in a study of blood T cell repertoires in COVID-19. Produced via immunoSEQ multiplex PCR; TCRdb's table is partial and in-frame only. The table includes 200,000 to 300,000 clones, approximately 78% detected once. Sequencing input: peripheral blood. The receptor set was obtained from a woman younger than 30 with acute or convalescent COVID-19. The CDR3 runs from the conserved cysteine through the conserved F or W. The D gene is left open where the match is weak. Only some rows state a clone size, as once, few, many or a class for expanded clones.

TRBV7-2	-	TRBJ2-4	TRBD2	TGTGCCAGCAGCTTAGTGGGCGGGAGGCAGGACATTCAGTACTTC	CASSLVGGRQDIQYF
TRBV18	-	TRBJ2-5	-	TGTGCCAGCTCACCCATGGGACATCTTAGGGGAGAGACCCAGTACTTC	CASSPMGHLRGETQYF
TRBV27	-	TRBJ1-1	-	TGTGCCAGCAGTTTAACCAGGGTGGGAACTGAAGCTTTCTTT	CASSLTRVGTEAFF
TRBV4-1	-	TRBJ1-1	-	TGCGCCAGCAGCCAAGGGTCAGGGGACACTGAAGCTTTCTTT	CASSQGSGDTEAFF
TRBV5-1	-	TRBJ2-7	TRBD1	TGCGCCAGCAGCTTCGGGACAGGGGGCATTGACGAGCAGTACTTC	CASSFGTGGIDEQYF
TRBV14	-	TRBJ1-2	TRBD1	TGTGCCAGCAGCCAAAGTAGCCGGGACAGGGTTAGGAGCTACACCTTC	CASSQSSRDRVRSYTF
TRBV27	-	TRBJ1-1	TRBD1	TGTGCCAGCCTCGGACCCTCCGCGGCTCGGACAGGGTTGAACACTGAAGCTTTCTTT	CASLGPSAARTGLNTEAFF
TRBV4-3	-	TRBJ2-2	-	TGCGCCAGCAGCCACATGATTATCAGGGGCACCGGGGAGCTGTTTTTT	CASSHMIIRGTGELFF
TRBV28	-	TRBJ1-2	TRBD1	TGTGCTATACAGGGGGTCGACTATGGCTACACCTTC	CAIQGVDYGYTF
TRBV11-2	-	TRBJ2-4	TRBD1	TGTGCCAGCAGCTTTGGACAGGTTGCCAAAAACATTCAGTACTTC	CASSFGQVAKNIQYF
TRBV28	-	TRBJ2-3	-	TGTGCCAGCAGCCGAGACACAGATACGCAGTATTTT	CASSRDTDTQYF
TRBV7-3	-	TRBJ1-6	-	TGTGCCAGCAGCTCTAGGGGAAGGGATTCACCCCTCCACTTT	CASSSRGRDSPLHF
TRBV11-2	-	TRBJ2-7	-	TGTGCCAGCAGCTTATGGGGAGCGGACGAGCAGTACTTC	CASSLWGADEQYF
TRBV5-1	many	TRBJ2-2	-	TGCGCCAGCAGTAGGGGGACGGGGACCGGGGAGCTGTTTTTT	CASSRGTGTGELFF
TRBV4-3	-	TRBJ2-7	TRBD1	TGCGCCAGCAGCCAAGGACAGGGACGTAGAGAGCAGTACTTC	CASSQGQGRREQYF
TRBV30	-	TRBJ2-7	-	TGTGCCTGGAGTGTCGATAGCGCCTACGAGCAGTACTTC	CAWSVDSAYEQYF
TRBV7-2	-	TRBJ1-3	-	TGTGCCAGCAGCTTACGTGGGGGAGGGGGCTCTGGAAACACCATATATTTT	CASSLRGGGGSGNTIYF
TRBV29-1	few	TRBJ1-1	TRBD1	TGCAGCGTTGAAGATGGGGGACAGGGGGCTCTGAACACTGAAGCTTTCTTT	CSVEDGGQGALNTEAFF
TRBV2	-	TRBJ1-5	TRBD1	TGTGCCAGCAACAGGGGGGGTCAGCCCCAGCATTTT	CASNRGGQPQHF
TRBV6-5	-	TRBJ1-3	TRBD1	TGTGCCAGCAGGCTGGACAGGGGGCTTGAAAACACCATATATTTT	CASRLDRGLENTIYF
TRBV10-3	few	TRBJ1-5	-	TGTGCCATCAGTGAGACAACAGCTAATCAGCCCCAGCATTTT	CAISETTANQPQHF
TRBV5-6	-	TRBJ2-7	-	TGTGCCAGCAGCTTGGGCGGGACCTCCTACGAGCAGTACTTC	CASSLGGTSYEQYF
TRBV29-1	-	TRBJ2-4	-	TGCAGCGTTGAAGACCACATCCTAGCCAAAAACATTCAGTACTTC	CSVEDHILAKNIQYF
TRBV4-3	few	TRBJ2-1	-	TGCGCCAGCAGCCGCGTGACTGACTCGGAAAGCTCCTACAATGAGCAGTTCTTC	CASSRVTDSESSYNEQFF
TRBV7-9	once	TRBJ2-3	-	TGTGCCAGCAGCACCATTCTTGGGAGCGGCACAGATACGCAGTATTTT	CASSTILGSGTDTQYF
TRBV19	-	TRBJ1-1	-	TGTGCCAGTACCCCCAGAGGGTACACTGAAGCTTTCTTT	CASTPRGYTEAFF
TRBV7-3	-	TRBJ2-1	-	TGTGCCAGCAGCTTAGACACAAACTCCTACAATGAGCAGTTCTTC	CASSLDTNSYNEQFF
TRBV12-5	many	TRBJ2-5	TRBD1	TGTGCTAGTGGTTTGGGCCAGGGGGTATGGGAGACCCAGTACTTC	CASGLGQGVWETQYF
TRBV10-3	-	TRBJ2-1	TRBD1	TGTGCCATCAGTGAGTCGACACAGGGGGTCAACAACAATGAGCAGTTCTTC	CAISESTQGVNNNEQFF
TRBV6-5	-	TRBJ2-1	-	TGTGCCAGCAGTTACTCCACCTGGGGGCTCAGTGAGCAGTTCTTC	CASSYSTWGLSEQFF
TRBV10-1	-	TRBJ2-1	TRBD2	TGCGCCAGCAGCGGTAGCGGGTCCTACAATGAGCAGTTCTTC	CASSGSGSYNEQFF
TRBV4-2	-	TRBJ2-1	TRBD2	TGTGCCAGCAGCCATGGGACTAGCGGGAGTGCACATGAGCAGTTCTTC	CASSHGTSGSAHEQFF
TRBV5-6	few	TRBJ1-2	-	TGTGCCAGCGGAGCCCGGATTAACTATGGCTACACCTTC	CASGARINYGYTF
TRBV7-8	-	TRBJ2-1	TRBD2	TGTGCCAGCAGCTTAGCGGGGGCTAGCGGGAGCTCCTACAATGAGCAGTTCTTC	CASSLAGASGSSYNEQFF
TRBV7-3	-	TRBJ2-1	-	TGTGCCAGCAGCCCCCGCGGTAGCAGTGAGCAGTTCTTC	CASSPRGSSEQFF
TRBV6-6	-	TRBJ2-5	-	TGTGCCAGCAGGTCGGGAGACGAGACCCAGTACTTC	CASRSGDETQYF
TRBV23-1	-	TRBJ1-2	-	TGCGCCAGCAGTCAATCTTCCGGGGTCTATGGCTACACCTTC	CASSQSSGVYGYTF
TRBV7-3	-	TRBJ2-1	-	TGTGCCAGCAGCCGAAGGGGGGGCCCTAGCTCCTACAATGAGCAGTTCTTC	CASSRRGGPSSYNEQFF
TRBV27	-	TRBJ2-1	-	TGTGCCAGCAGTTTCATCCCGGGAGCCATCAATGAGCAGTTCTTC	CASSFIPGAINEQFF
TRBV6-5	-	TRBJ2-3	-	TGTGCCAGCAGCCTGGGAGGTGCGGATACGCAGTATTTT	CASSLGGADTQYF
TRBV27	once	TRBJ2-1	TRBD2	TGTGCCAGCAGTTTAGATGGGACTAGCGGGAGTAAAAGCTCCTACAATGAGCAGTTCTTC	CASSLDGTSGSKSSYNEQFF
TRBV27	-	TRBJ2-7	TRBD2	TGTGCCAGCACCGTCGGGACTAGCGGGAGCGGCGAGCAGTACTTC	CASTVGTSGSGEQYF
TRBV18	-	TRBJ2-2	-	TGTGCCAGCTCACCTCCCGACACCGGGGAGCTGTTTTTT	CASSPPDTGELFF
TRBV11-2	-	TRBJ2-2	-	TGTGCCAGCAGCAACCGGGGTCTGGGGGAGCTGTTTTTT	CASSNRGLGELFF
TRBV7-2	few	TRBJ1-1	TRBD1	TGTGCCAGCAGCCCCCGACAGGGGCGCGCTTTCTTT	CASSPRQGRAFF
TRBV19	-	TRBJ2-7	TRBD1	TGTGCCAGTAGTACCCAAACAGGGGGCCGGACCTACGAGCAGTACTTC	CASSTQTGGRTYEQYF
TRBV7-9	once	TRBJ2-7	-	TGTGCCAGCAGCTTAGCTTGGGGAGGGGGGCGCTCTGACGAGCAGTACTTC	CASSLAWGGGRSDEQYF
TRBV28	-	TRBJ2-2	-	TGTGCCAGCAGCCGAACGACAATCACCGACGACACCGGGGAGCTGTTTTTT	CASSRTTITDDTGELFF
TRBV4-3	-	TRBJ2-7	TRBD2	TGCGCCAGCAGCCAAGAAGCCGCACTAGCGGAATACTCCTACGAGCAGTACTTC	CASSQEAALAEYSYEQYF